The T cell receptor (beta chain) described here comes from a study of CD8 T cells in ankylosing spondylitis. Making the TCR beta libraries involved quantitative 5'-RACE with molecular barcodes. TCRdb analysed the 5' RACE reads with MiXCR anew, one entry per CDR3 protein. There are around 6,800 distinct CDR3 sequences in the sample; 8.2% occur only once, and roughly 24% lies in the top ten. V dropped 4 bases and J dropped 1; count of bases not matched to a gene: 6. Germline CDR1 SGDLS, CDR2 YYNGEE. This CDR3 comprises 15 residues. This clonotype was seen repeatedly, ten times or more. The antigen is unknown. The study's findings and limits: Characteristic, it appeared, of ankylosing spondylitis blood was a TCR beta motif of 7 or 8 highly homologous variants. Reported data indicate significant enrichment of disease-linked clones within matched ankylosing spondylitis synovial fluid. Clones linked to the disease showed a CD8+ phenotype. They occurred at relatively low frequencies in peripheral blood.

The receptor was derived from a male donor with ankylosing spondylitis or in good health (not recorded which). Sequenced sample: blood, either unsorted or a sorted T cell fraction (not recorded which). The gene calls are TRBV9 and TRBJ1-1; 8 bases line up with TRBD1. Here the CDR3 DNA reads TGTGCCAGCAGCAGTGCAGGGGGCCAGAACACTGAAGCTTTCTTT. Translating it yields CASSSAGGQNTEAFF.